This record concerns one TCR beta chain sequence. This CDR3 contains 16 residues. Germline-derived CDR1 and CDR2 are MNHEY and SVGAGI. V was clipped by 0 bases and J by 4 bases, with 15 bases between them. Assay: immunoSEQ multiplex PCR; the TCRdb copy retains only in-frame clones and omits some. The sample has approximately 110,000 clones, around 89% seen once. The sample originates from a study of glioma-infiltrating T cells after dendritic cell vaccination. The wider study: Dendritic cells derived from monocytes and pulsed with autologous tumor lysate formed the vaccine.

Time point given: after dendritic cell vaccination, including at tumor progression/relapse. The J gene is TRBJ2-5, the V gene TRBV6-5, with D tentatively TRBD1 (5 bases). The clonotype was recovered from a human donor with glioblastoma. Sequencing was performed on blood, taken after dendritic cell vaccination. Here the CDR3 DNA reads TGTGCCAGCAGTTACTCGGGGCTTGGGGATTTAGAGACCCAGTACTTC. It yields the protein CASSYSGLGDLETQYF.